This TCR beta chain was captured by sequencing in a study of blood T cells in healthy people across ages. Unmatched junction bases numbered 8, after V lost 3 bases and J lost 5 bases. CDR1 SEHNR and CDR2 FQNEAQ come from the germline V gene (reference sequence). CDR3 length equals 16 residues. With a J-beta primer mix and a sample-barcoded 5' primer, a second PCR ran about 6 to 11 cycles. MiXCR, run by TCRdb on the 5' RACE reads, gives a single entry per CDR3 protein. The sample comprises more than 1.4 million distinct CDR3 sequences, roughly 40% of which are singletons, and 7.9% rests with the top ten. Regarding the study as a whole: Roughly linearly, TCR beta diversity per million T cells fell as age increased. Greater diversity and more naive CD4+ cells were seen in long-lived donors than in aged donors. Unsorted PBMC input precluded a conclusive naive versus antigen-experienced comparison.

This clonotype came up a few times. Antigen: not known. The sequence was collected from a woman between 18 and 30 years old in good health. This rearrangement joins TRBV7-9 to TRBJ2-1; 9 positions agree with TRBD1. The sample consisted of blood. CDR3 loop: CASSLLRTGADNEQFF. DNA for the CDR3: TGTGCCAGCAGCTTGCTACGGACAGGGGCCGACAATGAGCAGTTCTTC.